This T cell receptor (beta chain) was captured in a study of CD8 T cells in Susac syndrome. As to this clonotype: The antigen remains undetermined.

Those who served as multiple sclerosis controls were treatment-naive patients with stable or active relapsing-remitting disease. TEMRA cells were FACS-enriched, unlike CD8+ and CD4+ T cells, which were negatively isolated. General study results and limits: The authors acknowledged that their TCR sequencing and HLA analysis involved a relatively small number of individuals.

This CDR3 is 15 amino acids long. V lost 4 bases and J lost 4, with 14 bases in between. Germline values: CDR1 KGHDR, CDR2 SFDVKD. The RNA input was 0.5 to 1 ug, and it was reverse transcribed with random hexamers. TCRdb used MiXCR to reprocess the immunoSEQ multiplex PCR reads, holding one entry per CDR3 protein. The sample lists roughly 200,000 distinct CDR3 sequences, 85% to 95% seen once, with 0.082% in the top ten. The material sequenced was CD4+ T cells from PBMCs. This chain uses TRBV24-1 with TRBJ2-3; D may be TRBD1 (7 bases). The source is a human donor with multiple sclerosis. DNA for the CDR3: TGTGCCACCAGTGACTGGACAGGAGGGGCAGATACGCAGTATTTT. The encoded protein is CATSDWTGGADTQYF.